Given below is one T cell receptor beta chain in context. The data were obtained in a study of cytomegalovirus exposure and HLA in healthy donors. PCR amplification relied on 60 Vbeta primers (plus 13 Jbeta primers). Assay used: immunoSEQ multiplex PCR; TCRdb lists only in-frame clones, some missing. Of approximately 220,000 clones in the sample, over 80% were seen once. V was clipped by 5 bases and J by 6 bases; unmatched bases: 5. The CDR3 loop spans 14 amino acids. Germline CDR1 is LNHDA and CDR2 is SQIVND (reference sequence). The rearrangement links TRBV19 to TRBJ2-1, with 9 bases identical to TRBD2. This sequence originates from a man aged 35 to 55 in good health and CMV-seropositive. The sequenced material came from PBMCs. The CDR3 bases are TGTGCCAGTAGTGTCGCGGGAGGGCCCAATGAGCAGTTCTTC. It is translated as CASSVAGGPNEQFF.